This entry lists 15 T cell receptor beta chains sequenced from one sample in a study of cytomegalovirus exposure and HLA in healthy donors. Amplification used 60 Vbeta primers and 13 Jbeta primers. Assay: immunoSEQ multiplex PCR; the TCRdb copy retains only in-frame clones and omits some. The sample shows 100,000 to 150,000 clones, 81% of them seen only once. Sequencing used PBMCs. All receptors derive from a young man in good health and CMV-seropositive.

The rearrangement joins TRBV4-1 to TRBJ2-1; D perhaps matches TRBD1 (6 bases). Germline values: CDR1 MGHRA, CDR2 YSYEKL. V gave up 4 bases and J gave up 4 bases, with 14 bases separating them. The CDR3 consists of 15 residues. In nucleotides, the CDR3 is TGCGCCAGCAGCCGAGGGGGAGTGGAGTACAATGAGCAGTTCTTC. This translates into CASSRGGVEYNEQFF.

The gene calls are TRBV2 and TRBJ1-5; D might be TRBD1 (5 bases). Germline CDR1 is SNHLY and CDR2 is FYNNEI. Trimming removed 6 bases from V and 0 bases from J, with 12 bases in between. This CDR3 spans 15 amino acids. CDR3 region: CASRLQDLSNQPQHF. CDR3 nucleotides: TGTGCCAGCAGACTACAGGACCTTAGCAATCAGCCCCAGCATTTT.

The gene calls are TRBV15 and TRBJ1-3; D might be TRBD1 (5 bases). Trimming took off 3 bases at V and 1 base at J, with 7 bases between the two ends. CDR1 and CDR2 from the germline V gene are LNHNV and YYDKDF (reference sequence). The CDR3 extends over 14 amino acids. This chain's CDR3 is CATSRRGSGNTIYF. DNA of the CDR3: TGTGCCACCAGCAGGCGGGGGTCTGGAAACACCATATATTTT. The full variable domain, its missing parts supplied by reference TRBV15 and TRBJ1-3, is DAMVIQNPRYQVTQFGKPVTLSCSQTLNHNVMYWYQQKSSQAPKLLFHYYDKDFNNEADTPDNFQSRRPNTSFCFLDIRSPGLGDTAMYLCATSRRGSGNTIYFGEGSWLTVV.

The chain recombines TRBV5-1 with TRBJ2-2; 11 bases line up with TRBD1. Germline loops: CDR1 SGHRS, CDR2 YFSETQ. Trimming at V came to 3 bases and at J to 5 bases, leaving 6 bases not matched to a gene. The CDR3 is made up of 16 amino acids. The CDR3 spells CASSYVDRGHTGELFF. The DNA of the CDR3 is TGCGCCAGCAGCTATGTGGACAGGGGGCATACCGGGGAGCTGTTTTTT. The entire variable domain, with the rest obtained from reference TRBV5-1 and TRBJ2-2, is as follows: KAGVTQTPRYLIKTRGQQVTLSCSPISGHRSVSWYQQTPGQGLQFLFEYFSETQRNKGNFPGRFSGRQFSNSRSEMNVSTLELGDSALYLCASSYVDRGHTGELFFGEGSRLTVL.

The chain recombines TRBV5-1 with TRBJ2-7; 7 bases fit TRBD2. The ends lost 4 bases at V and 7 bases at J; junction bases unmatched: 8. The germline CDR1 and CDR2 sequences are SGHRS and YFSETQ. This CDR3 is built from 13 residues. DNA of the CDR3: TGCGCCAGCAGCGGGGCGCTGGGGGGGGAGCAGTACTTC. Residues: CASSGALGGEQYF.

This chain links TRBV5-6 with TRBJ1-6; D not resolved. The CDR3 is made up of 14 amino acids. V was cut by 0 bases and J by 3 bases, with 4 bases left in between. Germline CDR1 is SGHDT and CDR2 is YYEEEE. CDR3 in amino acids: CASSLVNYNSPLHF. The CDR3 DNA is TGTGCCAGCAGCTTGGTTAACTATAATTCACCCCTCCACTTT.

This clone showed up just once. The chain has TRBV18 and TRBJ2-3, with 11 nucleotides matching TRBD1. V shed 4 bases, J shed 0 bases, and the junction held 6 bases outside the gene matches. This CDR3 is 17 amino acids long. Germline values: CDR1 KGHSH, CDR2 LQKENI. As DNA, the CDR3 is TGTGCCAGCTCACATGGGACAGGGGGACAAAGCACAGATACGCAGTATTTT. It translates to CASSHGTGGQSTDTQYF. Full variable domain (rest looked up from reference TRBV18 and TRBJ2-3): NAGVMQNPRHLVRRRGQEARLRCSPMKGHSHVYWYRQLPEEGLKFMVYLQKENIIDESGMPKERFSAEFPKEGPSILRIQQVVRGDSAAYFCASSHGTGGQSTDTQYFGPGTRLTVL.

The chain has TRBV19 and TRBJ2-3; D possibly corresponds to TRBD1 (5 bases). Trimming pared 4 bases from V and 6 bases from J, leaving 17 bases between. Germline V gene sequence: CDR1 LNHDA, CDR2 SQIVND (reference sequence). This CDR3 has 15 amino acids. The CDR3 reads CASSNVLDKPDTQYF. In nucleotides, the CDR3 is TGTGCCAGTAGTAATGTTCTGGACAAACCCGATACGCAGTATTTT. Based on the CDR3 plus reference TRBV19 and TRBJ2-3, the full variable domain is DGGITQSPKYLFRKEGQNVTLSCEQNLNHDAMYWYRQDPGQGLRLIYYSQIVNDFQKGDIAEGYSVSREKKESFPLTVTSAQKNPTAFYLCASSNVLDKPDTQYFGPGTRLTVL.

The chain is built from TRBV5-6 and TRBJ2-3; 12 bases line up with TRBD1. J was trimmed by 5 bases and V by 2 bases; bases with no gene match: 6. In germline, CDR1 is SGHDT, CDR2 YYEEEE. There are 16 residues in the CDR3. The CDR3: CASSFLGTGGQDTQYF. In DNA, the CDR3 is TGTGCCAGCAGCTTCTTAGGGACAGGGGGCCAAGATACGCAGTATTTT.

The chain is built from TRBV21-1 and TRBJ1-2; TRBD1 was called by the table and not checked on the DNA. TRBV21-1 is tagged as a pseudogene. This CDR3 is 17 amino acids long. CDR3 region: CASSIRTGGITNYGYTF. CDR3 DNA: TGTGCCAGCAGCATCCGGACAGGGGGGATAACTAACTATGGCTACACCTTC.

This chain links TRBV6-1 with TRBJ2-3; TRBD1 agrees at 8 bases. The junction had 8 bases not matched to a gene; V was cut back by 7 bases and J by 2 bases. In germline, CDR1 is MNHNS, CDR2 SASEGT. The CDR3 is 15 amino acids. The CDR3 region is CASNPDRAHTDTQYF. The CDR3 DNA follows: TGTGCCAGCAACCCGGACAGGGCCCACACAGATACGCAGTATTTT.

V and J are TRBV30 and TRBJ2-7, with 7 bases lining up with TRBD2. Germline CDR1 reads GTSNPN; CDR2 reads SVGIG (reference sequence). CDR3 length: 14 amino acids. With V trimmed by 3 bases and J by 6 bases, 11 bases remained unmatched. CDR3 DNA sequence: TGTGCCTGGAGACCTTTGGGAGGGACCGGCGAGCAGTACTTC. Translated, it gives CAWRPLGGTGEQYF.

The J gene is TRBJ2-1, the V gene TRBV14; TRBD2 agrees at 8 bases. The CDR3 runs to 17 residues. Trimming took 3 bases from V and 2 from J; bases not matched to a gene: 9. Germline CDR1 reads SGHDN; CDR2 reads FVKESK. The CDR3 nucleotides read TGTGCCAGCAGCCAGGTCCGGGGGGGCCTGCCCTACAATGAGCAGTTCTTC. This translates into CASSQVRGGLPYNEQFF. The full variable domain, in which reference TRBV14 and TRBJ2-1 provide the parts outside the CDR3, is EAGVTQFPSHSVIEKGQTVTLRCDPISGHDNLYWYRRVMGKEIKFLLHFVKESKQDESGMPNNRFLAERTGGTYSTLKVQPAELEDSGVYFCASSQVRGGLPYNEQFFGPGTRLTVL.

The chain couples TRBV25-1 to TRBJ2-1, with TRBD2 as a possible D gene (6 bases). The CDR3 runs to 14 residues. V was shortened by 1 base and J by 6 bases, with 10 bases between the two germline ends. CDR1 and CDR2 from the germline V gene are MGHDK and SYGVNS. This CDR3 is CASSEFGSGNEQFF. As DNA, the CDR3 is TGTGCCAGCAGTGAATTTGGTAGCGGCAATGAGCAGTTCTTC.

This clone was observed a single time. The rearrangement joins TRBV29-1 to TRBJ1-1; possibly TRBD1 for D (5 bases). This CDR3 region has 11 residues. Trimming cost V 5 bases and J 6 bases, with 10 bases left between them. Per germline, CDR1 SQVTM and CDR2 ANQGSEA. In nucleotides, the CDR3 is TGCAGCGTTCATCCGGGGGCTGAAGCTTTCTTT. As protein: CSVHPGAEAFF.